This TCR beta chain is drawn from a study of blood T cell repertoires in COVID-19. Study as a whole: Whether acute or convalescent, the COVID-19 samples came from the United States, Italy and Spain.

In the authors' methods: The assay estimated nucleated cells by amplifying reference gene primers. Only in-frame clones appear in the TCRdb table, and some are missing; sequencing was by immunoSEQ multiplex PCR. That table is the source of V, J and clone size, and D and trimming were worked out from the DNA. The sample consists of more than 350,000 clones, 80% to 90% of them appearing once. This CDR3 is 16 amino acids long. CDR1 and CDR2 from the germline V gene are MDHEN and SYDVKM. Trimming took 4 bases from V and 1 from J, leaving 16 bases between them. V is TRBV28 and J is TRBJ1-1, with D tentatively TRBD1 (5 bases). The sequenced sample was peripheral blood. This receptor was identified in a woman younger than 45 with COVID-19, enrolled during active disease. The CDR3 loop reads CASSSGGGARNTEAFF. The CDR3 DNA follows: TGTGCCAGCAGTTCCGGGGGAGGGGCCAGGAACACTGAAGCTTTCTTT.